Listed below are T cell receptor beta chains from one sample, sequenced in a study of blood T cells in healthy people across ages. From the 5' RACE reads, TCRdb called clonotypes with MiXCR, one entry per CDR3 protein. The data show 1.8 million or so distinct CDR3 sequences, about 39% seen once. Material for sequencing was blood. The source of these receptors is a human donor in good health. The CDR3 runs from the conserved cysteine through the conserved F or W. The D gene is left open where the match is weak.

D: -
V: TRBV4-3
CDR3: CASSLRTDGNTIYF

D: -
V: TRBV5-1
CDR3: CASSASSTDTQYF

D: -
V: TRBV20-1
CDR3: CSAGRNRWDEQYF

D: TRBD2
V: TRBV6-5
CDR3: CASSYFPLAADQETQYF

D: -
V: TRBV6-2/TRBV6-3
CDR3: CASSYGRGIHYGYTF

D: TRBD1
V: TRBV7-9
CDR3: CASSLRQGADPPLHF

D: -
V: TRBV6-1
CDR3: CASRPSTDQPQHF

D: -
V: TRBV28
CDR3: CASGATAVTGANVLTF

D: -
V: TRBV20-1
CDR3: CSAREGPIQETQYF

D: -
V: TRBV4-2
CDR3: CASSQRVGGGTGANVLTF

D: TRBD1
V: TRBV10-3
CDR3: CAITTGEEGYTF

D: -
V: TRBV7-2
CDR3: CASSLDWARHQPQHF

D: -
V: TRBV20-1
CDR3: CSARGLNGPGAEAFF

D: -
V: TRBV7-9
CDR3: CASSPRIAFISYEQYF

D: -
V: TRBV7-9
CDR3: CASTPTGSNYGYTF

D: TRBD2
V: TRBV6-6
CDR3: CASSYRGNSGDTQYF

D: TRBD1
V: TRBV27
CDR3: CASSSDRFGNQPQHF

D: -
V: TRBV24-1
CDR3: CATNPAYTDTQYF

D: -
V: TRBV2
CDR3: CASNSNPQETQYF

D: -
V: TRBV6-4
CDR3: CASSDGGEAFF

D: TRBD1
V: TRBV6-5
CDR3: CAGSGSDRDFEQFF

D: -
V: TRBV7-2
CDR3: CASSFSNRVGRAFF

D: -
V: TRBV9
CDR3: CASSVTGGAATQYF

D: -
V: TRBV6-5
CDR3: CASSYGLHLEAFF

D: TRBD1
V: TRBV15
CDR3: CATSRTTGGPGYTF

D: -
V: TRBV7-2
CDR3: CASSLAPALSSYNSPLHF

D: TRBD1
V: TRBV27
CDR3: CASSFGTGAANIQYF

D: TRBD2
V: TRBV20-1
CDR3: CSAREDSGAYTQYF

D: -
V: TRBV4-3
CDR3: CASSQGTVSSYNEQYF

D: -
V: TRBV29-1
CDR3: CSASPGGPSYYEQYF

D: TRBD1
V: TRBV20-1
CDR3: CSAFKRQGTRDEKLFF

D: -
V: TRBV12-3/TRBV12-4
CDR3: CASSSTLGGEQYF

D: -
V: TRBV6-2/TRBV6-3
CDR3: CASSSPVTVQATYEQYF

D: -
V: TRBV7-2
CDR3: CASGWDLYASSTDTQYF

D: -
V: TRBV5-4
CDR3: CASSLDGVPNEQFF

D: TRBD1
V: TRBV12-3/TRBV12-4
CDR3: CASSLVQGVGIGYTF

D: -
V: TRBV4-1
CDR3: CASSQDALHNEQFF

D: -
V: TRBV5-1
CDR3: CAGSPAPGTNQPQHF

D: -
V: TRBV7-2
CDR3: CASSLTAVNTYEQYF

D: TRBD2
V: TRBV5-1
CDR3: CASSLVAGLSYNEQFF

D: -
V: TRBV6-5
CDR3: CASSSLGNEKLFF

D: TRBD1
V: TRBV20-1
CDR3: CSAFNRGGNRMNYGYTF

D: TRBD2
V: TRBV11-2
CDR3: CASSLDRWLAGDLRTDTQYF

D: -
V: TRBV2
CDR3: CASNRYTDTQYF

D: -
V: TRBV6-5
CDR3: CASRKQPTLTNTEAFF

D: TRBD1
V: TRBV7-6
CDR3: CASSSRQGSGWGYTF

D: TRBD1
V: TRBV29-1
CDR3: CSVQVRGQMNTEAFF

D: -
V: TRBV2
CDR3: CASSEDPGYNEKLFF

D: -
V: TRBV29-1
CDR3: CSAHSPSSYNEQFF

D: TRBD1
V: TRBV5-5
CDR3: CASSSPPGTGLNTEAFF

D: -
V: TRBV20-1
CDR3: CSASNPYSNQPRHF

D: -
V: TRBV30
CDR3: CAWSWGDPDNEQFF

D: TRBD2
V: TRBV11-1
CDR3: CASSPGLAGQDNEQFF